This record covers a single TCR beta chain. Its antigen remains unidentified. One base away there is no much larger clone; base qualities are not given. The collaborating institutions used their own protocols to collect whole blood in K2EDTA tubes. Collaborator samples were shipped for TCRbeta analysis as frozen whole blood, isolated PBMCs, or DNA extracted from either sample type. TCRbeta CDR3 regions were amplified from genomic DNA by means of the immunoSEQ Assay, a bias-controlled multiplex PCR. From the authors' description of their analysis: Within the assay, amplification of reference gene primers was used to estimate how many nucleated cells each sample contained. To quantify the absolute abundance of each unique TCRbeta CDR3 rearrangement, sequence reads were collapsed and filtered. For each sample, productive Simpson clonality was calculated as the square root of Simpson's diversity index across productive rearrangements. TCRdb took over this immuneACCESS table, retaining in-frame rearrangements with V and J assigned. Such tables are incomplete; in checked studies, under half of the missing clones stem from an unresolved V gene, and the remainder is unexplained. The DNA was the basis for D and trimming; V, J and clone size are from that table. This sample has under 200,000 clones in its table, and 84% of those were observed once. Roughly an eighth of the sample is in the top ten clones.

This entry is derived from a study of blood T cell repertoires in COVID-19 (dated by TCRdb to 2018 to 2020). Regarding the complete study: Samples from collaborators originated in the United States, Italy and Spain and spanned both the acute and convalescent phases of COVID-19. The prospective study material was composed of cDNA or gDNA derived from T cells, B-cell-depleted T cells, or PBMCs. Deeply sampled blood TCRbeta repertoires from subjects exposed to, actively infected with, or recovered from COVID-19 were included in the dataset. A freely available public database, intended as a resource for researchers studying the immune response to SARS-CoV-2, is where the repertoires were released. The samples were drawn from the first 160 participants of the ongoing ImmuneRACE study and from 950 to 1,500 subjects provided by 6 global collaborators. The sample metadata nearly always contained a de-identified subject ID, COVID-19 status, age in years and sex. Where available, HLA class I and class II types were obtained from metadata supplied by the sample provider rather than from assay-based typing.

Taken from the germline V gene, the CDR1 and CDR2 loops are MGHRA and YSYEKL. The junction carries 18 bases between V and J, which are trimmed by 0 bases and 2 bases respectively. From cysteine to phenylalanine, the CDR3 is 18 amino acids long. Just CDR3 DNA is preserved here, 54 bases in frame from base 1. What the research found in general, with its limitations: How much clinical and demographic metadata was included differed by source and by participant, and the metadata was provided uncurated.

This clonotype was obtained from a man younger than 30 with active or convalescent COVID-19. Sequenced sample: peripheral blood. In this chain, TRBV4-1 is recombined with TRBJ2-3; no confident D gene assignment can be made. The CDR3 protein is CASSQEKSSLSPTDTQYF. The nucleotide sequence is TGCGCCAGCAGCCAAGAAAAGAGTTCCCTGAGCCCCACAGATACGCAGTATTTT.